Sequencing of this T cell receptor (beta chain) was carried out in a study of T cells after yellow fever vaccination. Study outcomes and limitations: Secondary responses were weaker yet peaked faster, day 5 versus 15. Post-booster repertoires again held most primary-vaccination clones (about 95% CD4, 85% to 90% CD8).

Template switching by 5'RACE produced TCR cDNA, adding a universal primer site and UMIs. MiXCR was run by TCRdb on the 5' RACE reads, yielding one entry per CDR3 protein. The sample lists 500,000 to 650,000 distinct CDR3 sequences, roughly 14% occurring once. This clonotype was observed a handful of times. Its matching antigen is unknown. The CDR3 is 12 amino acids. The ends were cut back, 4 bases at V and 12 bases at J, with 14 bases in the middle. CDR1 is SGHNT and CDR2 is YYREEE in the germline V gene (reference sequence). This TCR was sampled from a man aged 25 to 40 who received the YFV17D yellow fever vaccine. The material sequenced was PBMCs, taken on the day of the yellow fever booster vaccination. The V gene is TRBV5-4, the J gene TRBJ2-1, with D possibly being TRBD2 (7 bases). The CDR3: CASSPGGGGQFF. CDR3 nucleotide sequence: TGTGCCAGCAGCCCGGGGGGAGGGGGGCAGTTCTTC.